These 15 T cell receptor beta chains originate from one sample sequenced in a study of T cell clones after liver transplantation. Clones were read by immunoSEQ multiplex PCR, and TCRdb kept only the in-frame ones, dropping some. The sample shows some 9,200 clones, around 72% of them seen only once. The sequencing here drew on CD8+ T cells from blood, taken at the approximately 16-month timepoint. These receptors all stem from a human patient who received a liver transplant. Some T cells may be supplied by the graft donor.

With respect to this clone: The junction departs from germline at one end; a sequencing error may be responsible. The V call is TRBV2, the J call TRBJ2-7, with 10 nucleotides matching TRBD2. Germline V gene sequence: CDR1 SNHLY, CDR2 FYNNEI. The CDR3 covers 14 residues. CDR3 region: CASREAGGAYEQYF. The CDR3 nucleotides read TGTGCCAGCAGGGAAGCGGGGGGGGCGTACGAGCAGTACTTC.

The chain has TRBV15 and TRBJ2-7; 15 bases fit TRBD2. There are 19 residues in the CDR3. V lost 0 bases, J lost 2 bases, and 8 bases stayed unmatched. The germline V gene has CDR1 LNHNV and CDR2 YYDKDF (reference sequence). The CDR3 loop is CATSRDPPGLAGGAYEQYF. The CDR3 DNA is TGTGCCACCAGCAGAGACCCCCCGGGACTAGCGGGGGGCGCCTACGAGCAGTACTTC.

This clone was counted a few times. The chain recombines TRBV5-6 with TRBJ1-3; 7 bases match TRBD1. Unmatched junction bases numbered 5, after V lost 5 bases and J lost 0 bases. The CDR3 loop spans 15 amino acids. Per the germline V gene, CDR1 is SGHDT and CDR2 is YYEEEE. CDR3 residues: CASSWTGRSGNTIYF. DNA for the CDR3: TGTGCCAGCAGTTGGACAGGACGCTCTGGAAACACCATATATTTT.

The rearrangement joins TRBV19 to TRBJ1-3, with D tentatively TRBD1 (5 bases). V lost 11 bases, J lost 0 bases, and 20 bases lay in between. CDR3 length: 16 amino acids. CDR1 is LNHDA and CDR2 is SQIVND in the germline V gene (reference sequence). The CDR3 nucleotides are TGTGCCTCATATTCGAAGGGGATTAACTCTGGAAACACCATATATTTT. Encoded protein: CASYSKGINSGNTIYF. Variable domain in full (rest from reference TRBV19 and TRBJ1-3): DGGITQSPKYLFRKEGQNVTLSCEQNLNHDAMYWYRQDPGQGLRLIYYSQIVNDFQKGDIAEGYSVSREKKESFPLTVTSAQKNPTAFYLCASYSKGINSGNTIYFGEGSWLTVV.

CDR3 nucleotide sequence: TGTGCCAGCAGCTTATATAATTCACCCCTCCACTTT. Protein product: CASSLYNSPLHF. The chain carries TRBV6-1 and TRBJ1-6; no definite D call. There are 12 residues in the CDR3. Germline lookup yields CDR1 MNHNS and CDR2 SASEGT. V was clipped by 6 bases and J by 4 bases, with 4 bases between them.

The CDR3 DNA follows: TGTGCCAGCAGTTCACAGGGGGTCGTAGAAAAACTGTTTTTT. It is translated as CASSSQGVVEKLFF. V is TRBV28 and J is TRBJ1-4; TRBD1 aligns across 8 bases. Germline V CDR1 and CDR2: MDHEN, SYDVKM. The CDR3 extends over 14 amino acids. After removal of 4 bases from V and 8 bases from J, the junction contained 6 bases not matched to a gene.

This clone was counted once. The chain joins TRBV6-5 to TRBJ1-1; D unclear. This CDR3 comprises 15 residues. The V gene lost 4 bases and the J gene lost 0 bases, with 12 bases spanning the gap. Germline assignment: CDR1 MNHEY and CDR2 SVGAGI. The CDR3 sequence: CASSFGRRMNTEAFF. The CDR3 DNA reads as TGTGCCAGCAGTTTTGGCAGGCGTATGAACACTGAAGCTTTCTTT.

The chain recombines TRBV7-9 with TRBJ2-7; D is unclear. The CDR3 extends over 13 amino acids. Germline CDR1 and CDR2: SEHNR and FQNEAQ (reference sequence). V lost 5 bases, J lost 0 bases, and 8 bases lay in between. This CDR3 reads CASSHLTSYEQYF. CDR3 bases: TGTGCCAGCAGCCATCTTACCTCCTACGAGCAGTACTTC.

This chain joins TRBV5-1 and TRBJ2-7; D remains unclear. CDR3 length: 13 amino acids. Germline V gene data show CDR1 as SGHRS and CDR2 as YFSETQ. V gave up 2 bases and J gave up 0 bases, with 6 bases separating them. The CDR3 DNA reads TGCGCCAGCAGCTTTGACACCTCCTACGAGCAGTACTTC. It yields the protein CASSFDTSYEQYF.

This sequence joins TRBV2 and TRBJ2-2; unclear D gene. The germline V gene has CDR1 SNHLY and CDR2 FYNNEI. V gave up 6 bases and J gave up 0 bases, with 23 bases separating them. This CDR3 contains 19 residues. The CDR3 DNA follows: TGTGCCAGCAGGGAGACGCACGATCGGTGGAGTTCGAACACCGGGGAGCTGTTTTTT. Translating it yields CASRETHDRWSSNTGELFF.

V and J are TRBV9 and TRBJ2-1; 8 nucleotides match TRBD1. V shed 4 bases and J 4 bases; nucleotides not matched to a gene: 10. Germline V CDR1 and CDR2: SGDLS, YYNGEE. This CDR3 contains 16 residues. The chain's CDR3 is CASSSIFDRGYNEQFF. The CDR3 DNA reads as TGTGCCAGCAGCTCCATCTTTGACAGGGGTTACAATGAGCAGTTCTTC.

This sequence joins TRBV9 and TRBJ2-1; TRBD1 agrees at 7 bases. Germline assignment: CDR1 SGDLS and CDR2 YYNGEE. Trimming took 4 bases from V and 5 from J; bases not matched to a gene: 9. The CDR3 is 15 amino acids. The DNA of the CDR3 is TGTGCCAGCAGCCTAACCGGGACAGCGAACAATGAGCAGTTCTTC. It translates to CASSLTGTANNEQFF.

The rearrangement uses TRBV7-9 and TRBJ2-5; TRBD2 might be the D (6 bases). This CDR3 has 15 residues. V lost 2 bases, J lost 4 bases, and 14 bases lay in between. Germline CDR1 and CDR2: SEHNR and FQNEAQ (reference sequence). In DNA, the CDR3 is TGTGCCAGCAGCTTATTTGGGGGGAGTCTAGAGACCCAGTACTTC. This translates into CASSLFGGSLETQYF.

This clone was observed a handful of times. The chain is built from TRBV5-1 and TRBJ1-1; possible D gene TRBD1, 6 bases. In germline, CDR1 is SGHRS, CDR2 YFSETQ. CDR3 size: 13 residues. Trimming shortened V by 2 bases and J by 3 bases, and 8 bases separated the two germline ends. CDR3 sequence reads: CASSLTGYTEAFF. The CDR3 DNA reads TGCGCCAGCAGCTTAACAGGGTACACTGAAGCTTTCTTT.

This chain connects TRBV4-2 to TRBJ2-3; 12 nucleotides agree with TRBD2. Germline CDR1 reads LGHNA; CDR2 reads YNFKEQ. Trimming cost V 3 bases and J 6 bases; bases outside gene matches: 7. The CDR3 contains 16 residues. The DNA for the CDR3 is TGTGCCAGCAGCCAGAGGACTAGCGGGGAAGTGGATACGCAGTATTTT. Protein product: CASSQRTSGEVDTQYF.